This T cell receptor (beta chain) appears in the sequencing data of a study of technical replicates of blood from a few donors listed by TCRdb under 2017. At the junction V is shortened by 5 bases and J by 0 bases; bases outside the gene matches: 12. The germline V gene yields SGHNT for CDR1 and YENEEA for CDR2. From the cysteine up to the phenylalanine, the CDR3 has a length of 18 residues. Just the 54-base CDR3 DNA is kept, in frame starting at base 1. As concerns this clone: Its antigen is not yet known. Per-base quality was not reported, and no clone a single base away is much larger than it.

The library relied on the immunoSEQ multiplex PCR assay. TCRdb took this table from immuneACCESS and kept in-frame rearrangements with V and J called. Such tables lack part of the clones; where checked against another copy, unresolved V genes explain under half of the gap, and the rest is unexplained. The sample records about 80,000 clones, around 90% of which are singletons. Jointly, the top ten make up approximately 0.41% of the sample. The sequence came from a human donor in good health. Sequencing used T cells isolated from PBMCs. The rearrangement combines TRBV11-3 with TRBJ2-3; 9 junctional bases match TRBD2. In nucleotides, the sequence is TGTGCCAGCAGCCCCAACAGAGGACTAGCGCGTAGCACAGATACGCAGTATTTT. Its protein reads: CASSPNRGLARSTDTQYF.